These 22 T cell receptor beta chains originate from one sample sequenced in a study of Tregs in tolerant kidney transplant recipients. Profiled with immunoSEQ multiplex PCR; TCRdb holds only in-frame clones, not every one. Of roughly 9,000 clones in the sample, about half were seen once. Which antigens these TCRs recognize remains unknown. The sample was CD4+ T cells from blood cultured with allogeneic cells. The receptors shown here come from a human donor in good health.

In its sample, this clone was seen a few times. An end of the junction does not agree with germline; a read error may underlie this. This chain connects TRBV5-4 to TRBJ2-7, with 9 positions matching TRBD1. The CDR3 is made up of 15 amino acids. Germline CDR1 reads SGHNT; CDR2 reads YYREEE (reference sequence). CDR3 bases: TGCGCCAGCAGCCTGATGACAGGGGGAATCTACGAGCAGTACTTC. Its protein product is CASSLMTGGIYEQYF.

This clone was counted a few times. The chain joins TRBV11-2 to TRBJ2-5, with D unresolved. V lost 4 bases, J lost 1 base, and 13 bases lay in between. Germline V gene lookup returns CDR1 SGHAT and CDR2 FQNNGV. CDR3 length: 15 residues. The CDR3 reads CASSSQEKAQETQYF. CDR3 sequence (DNA): TGTGCCAGCAGCTCACAAGAGAAGGCCCAAGAGACCCAGTACTTC.

By share of the sample, this clone is medium-sized. The V gene is TRBV4-3, the J gene TRBJ2-1, with TRBD2 identical over 8 bases. This CDR3 comprises 15 residues. Germline V CDR1 and CDR2: LGHNA, YSLEER. V trimming: 1 base; J trimming: 9 bases; junction bases outside the gene matches: 8. The CDR3 bases are TGCGCCAGCAGCCAAGTCCCGCGGGGGGCGCGTGAGCAGTTCTTC. Encoded protein: CASSQVPRGAREQFF.

In this sample, this clone is medium-sized. The chain has TRBV7-2 and TRBJ2-7; TRBD2 aligns across 8 bases. The CDR3 is made up of 16 amino acids. Unmatched junction bases numbered 13, after V lost 5 bases and J lost 4 bases. From germline, CDR1 is SGHTA and CDR2 FQGNSA. The CDR3 DNA sequence: TGTGCCAGCAGCCAACCACGTGGTAGCGGGAAGTACGAGCAGTACTTC. Translated, it gives CASSQPRGSGKYEQYF.

Only a few counts were recorded for this clone. The gene calls are TRBV4-1 and TRBJ1-6; D perhaps matches TRBD1 (6 bases). Germline V CDR1 and CDR2: MGHRA, YSYEKL. The CDR3 sequence is 15 residues long. Trimming took off 4 bases at V and 8 bases at J, with 15 bases between the two ends. The CDR3 DNA reads TGCGCCAGCAGCCGCCAGGGGACGGGAGATTCACCCCTCCACTTT. Residues: CASSRQGTGDSPLHF.

This clone was observed a few times. The chain uses TRBV6-5 and TRBJ2-1; TRBD2 agrees at 10 bases. CDR1 is MNHEY and CDR2 is SVGAGI in the germline V gene. The V segment lost 0 bases and the J segment 9 bases; nucleotides outside the gene matches: 8. The CDR3 has 16 amino acids. CDR3 loop: CASSYSRLAGEFEQFF. CDR3 DNA sequence: TGTGCCAGCAGTTACTCGAGGCTAGCGGGAGAATTTGAGCAGTTCTTC.

This rearrangement joins TRBV15 to TRBJ2-3; 8 positions match TRBD1. The CDR3 extends over 17 amino acids. Germline V gene lookup returns CDR1 LNHNV and CDR2 YYDKDF (reference sequence). Germline trimming cut 0 bases from V and 5 bases from J; bases unmatched to any gene: 10. In nucleotides, the CDR3 is TGTGCCACCAGCAGAGATCTCGGTCAGGGGGCCGTAGATACGCAGTATTTT. It encodes CATSRDLGQGAVDTQYF.

The chain has TRBV11-3 and TRBJ2-2, with 7 positions matching TRBD1. V lost 2 bases to trimming and J lost 1 base; unmatched junction nucleotides: 7. The germline V gene has CDR1 SGHNT and CDR2 YENEEA. This CDR3 has 17 residues. The CDR3 is CASSLKWAGGNTGELFF. In DNA, the CDR3 is TGTGCCAGCAGCTTAAAGTGGGCAGGGGGGAACACCGGGGAGCTGTTTTTT. Looking up the rest from reference TRBV11-3 and TRBJ2-2 gives the full variable domain: EAGVVQSPRYKIIEKKQPVAFWCNPISGHNTLYWYLQNLGQGPELLIRYENEEAVDDSQLPKDRFSAERLKGVDSTLKIQPAELGDSAVYLCASSLKWAGGNTGELFFGEGSRLTVL.

The rearrangement joins TRBV7-9 to TRBJ2-5; D not resolved. This CDR3 contains 12 residues. Trimming took off 7 bases at V and 5 bases at J, with 11 bases between the two ends. Germline CDR1 reads SEHNR; CDR2 reads FQNEAQ (reference sequence). The CDR3 sequence: CASTRRWETQYF. In DNA, the CDR3 is TGTGCCAGCACTCGAAGGTGGGAGACCCAGTACTTC.

The V call is TRBV5-8, the J call TRBJ2-7, with D possibly TRBD2 on 5 matching bases. V was pared by 4 bases and J by 3 bases, with 17 bases between. The CDR3 has 15 residues. CDR1 and CDR2 from the germline V gene are SGHTS and YDEGEE. This CDR3 reads CASSQAESAGYEQYF. DNA for the CDR3: TGTGCCAGCAGCCAAGCGGAGAGCGCGGGCTACGAGCAGTACTTC.

V gene TRBV4-2 combines with J gene TRBJ1-2; the D is unclear. V was cut by 5 bases and J by 8 bases, with 12 bases left in between. From germline, CDR1 is LGHNA and CDR2 YNFKEQ. CDR3 length: 12 amino acids. The CDR3 protein is CASSLRVSGYTF. The CDR3 DNA reads TGTGCCAGCAGCTTGAGAGTCTCCGGCTACACCTTC.

This clone was picked up one time. The chain carries TRBV5-6 and TRBJ2-7; perhaps TRBD2 as D (6 bases). The CDR3 extends over 16 amino acids. Germline CDR1 is SGHDT and CDR2 is YYEEEE. The ends were cut back, 0 bases at V and 2 bases at J, with 15 bases in the middle. The CDR3: CASSLAWQGGTYEQYF. DNA for the CDR3: TGTGCCAGCAGCTTGGCGTGGCAGGGAGGAACCTACGAGCAGTACTTC.

This clone was counted only a few times. V usage is TRBV18 and J usage is TRBJ2-7; 10 nucleotides line up with TRBD1. The germline CDR1 and CDR2 sequences are KGHSH and LQKENI. The junction had 0 bases not matched to a gene; V was cut back by 4 bases and J by 0 bases. This CDR3 has 14 amino acids. The DNA of the CDR3 is TGTGCCAGCTCACGGGACAGGGGCTCCTACGAGCAGTACTTC. This gives the protein CASSRDRGSYEQYF.

The J gene is TRBJ2-7, the V gene TRBV6-6, with a weak D call TRBD2 (6 bases). The germline gives CDR1 MNHNY, CDR2 SVGAGI (reference sequence). The CDR3 is made up of 15 amino acids. V lost 10 bases and J 0 bases, leaving 19 bases between the germline ends. The CDR3 is CATAGRNAPSYEQYF. CDR3 nucleotides: TGTGCCACCGCAGGGAGGAACGCCCCCTCCTACGAGCAGTACTTC.

This clone was counted a few times. As DNA, the CDR3 is TGTGCCAGCAGTCTTGCATTCGGCGATTCACCCCTCCACTTT. As protein: CASSLAFGDSPLHF. V and J are TRBV6-1 and TRBJ1-6; unclear D gene. There are 14 residues in the CDR3. Per the germline V gene, CDR1 is MNHNS and CDR2 is SASEGT. Deletions cut 5 bases from V and 8 bases from J, with 13 bases between.

This clone is classed as medium-sized. The chain has TRBV10-3 and TRBJ2-3; 10 bases agree with TRBD1. The CDR3 spans 16 residues. Unmatched junction bases numbered 8, after V lost 6 bases and J lost 2 bases. Looked up from germline, CDR1 is ENHRY and CDR2 is SYGVKD. CDR3 amino acids: CAIRRQGAGNTDTQYF. DNA of the CDR3: TGTGCCATCAGAAGACAGGGGGCGGGCAACACAGATACGCAGTATTTT.

CDR3 in DNA: TGTGCCAGCTCGCCGGGACTAGCGGGAGGAGAGAATACGCAGTATTTT. Amino acids: CASSPGLAGGENTQYF. The J gene is TRBJ2-3, the V gene TRBV18, with TRBD2 matching 15 bases. This CDR3 contains 16 residues. Germline V gene data show CDR1 as KGHSH and CDR2 as LQKENI. The ends lost 6 bases at V and 7 bases at J; junction bases unmatched: 8.

With regard to this clone: The junction differs from germline at one of its ends, possibly a read error. The chain couples TRBV4-1 to TRBJ1-1; D perhaps matches TRBD1 (6 bases). This CDR3 has 15 amino acids. Germline CDR1 and CDR2: MGHRA and YSYEKL. The CDR3 DNA reads as TGTGCCAGCAGCCAACCAGGGGTACCTAACACTGAAGCTTTCTTT. As protein: CASSQPGVPNTEAFF.

The chain combines TRBV11-2 with TRBJ2-7; unclear D gene. CDR1 and CDR2 (germline): SGHAT, FQNNGV. The CDR3 sequence is 13 residues long. The V end was cut by 5 bases, the J end by 6 bases, with 14 bases between. CDR3 sequence reads: CASSQVRQPEQYF. In nucleotides, the CDR3 is TGTGCCAGCAGCCAGGTTAGGCAGCCCGAGCAGTACTTC.

This chain links TRBV6-5 with TRBJ1-2; TRBD1 matches at 7 bases. Trimming cost V 6 bases and J 8 bases; bases outside gene matches: 9. This CDR3 is built from 13 residues. Germline V lookup: CDR1 MNHEY, CDR2 SVGAGI. The CDR3 loop is CASRPDRDGGYTF. The CDR3 DNA follows: TGTGCCAGCAGACCCGACAGGGACGGAGGCTACACCTTC.

The V and J genes are TRBV13 and TRBJ2-5; no firm D call. The CDR3 is 15 residues long. CDR1 PRHDT and CDR2 FYEKMQ come from the germline V gene (reference sequence). Trimming cost V 4 bases and J 5 bases, with 17 bases left between them. CDR3 in amino acids: CASSSMTWSVETQYF. DNA of the CDR3: TGTGCCAGCAGCTCAATGACTTGGAGCGTGGAGACCCAGTACTTC.

This clone was counted once. The chain couples TRBV7-9 to TRBJ2-3; 9 nucleotides match TRBD2. The V segment lost 2 bases and the J segment 2 bases; nucleotides outside the gene matches: 8. The CDR3 consists of 17 residues. Germline V lookup: CDR1 SEHNR, CDR2 FQNEAQ (reference sequence). This CDR3 is CASSLTGAGGPTDTQYF. The CDR3 nucleotides read TGTGCCAGCAGCTTAACCGGAGCGGGGGGCCCCACAGATACGCAGTATTTT.